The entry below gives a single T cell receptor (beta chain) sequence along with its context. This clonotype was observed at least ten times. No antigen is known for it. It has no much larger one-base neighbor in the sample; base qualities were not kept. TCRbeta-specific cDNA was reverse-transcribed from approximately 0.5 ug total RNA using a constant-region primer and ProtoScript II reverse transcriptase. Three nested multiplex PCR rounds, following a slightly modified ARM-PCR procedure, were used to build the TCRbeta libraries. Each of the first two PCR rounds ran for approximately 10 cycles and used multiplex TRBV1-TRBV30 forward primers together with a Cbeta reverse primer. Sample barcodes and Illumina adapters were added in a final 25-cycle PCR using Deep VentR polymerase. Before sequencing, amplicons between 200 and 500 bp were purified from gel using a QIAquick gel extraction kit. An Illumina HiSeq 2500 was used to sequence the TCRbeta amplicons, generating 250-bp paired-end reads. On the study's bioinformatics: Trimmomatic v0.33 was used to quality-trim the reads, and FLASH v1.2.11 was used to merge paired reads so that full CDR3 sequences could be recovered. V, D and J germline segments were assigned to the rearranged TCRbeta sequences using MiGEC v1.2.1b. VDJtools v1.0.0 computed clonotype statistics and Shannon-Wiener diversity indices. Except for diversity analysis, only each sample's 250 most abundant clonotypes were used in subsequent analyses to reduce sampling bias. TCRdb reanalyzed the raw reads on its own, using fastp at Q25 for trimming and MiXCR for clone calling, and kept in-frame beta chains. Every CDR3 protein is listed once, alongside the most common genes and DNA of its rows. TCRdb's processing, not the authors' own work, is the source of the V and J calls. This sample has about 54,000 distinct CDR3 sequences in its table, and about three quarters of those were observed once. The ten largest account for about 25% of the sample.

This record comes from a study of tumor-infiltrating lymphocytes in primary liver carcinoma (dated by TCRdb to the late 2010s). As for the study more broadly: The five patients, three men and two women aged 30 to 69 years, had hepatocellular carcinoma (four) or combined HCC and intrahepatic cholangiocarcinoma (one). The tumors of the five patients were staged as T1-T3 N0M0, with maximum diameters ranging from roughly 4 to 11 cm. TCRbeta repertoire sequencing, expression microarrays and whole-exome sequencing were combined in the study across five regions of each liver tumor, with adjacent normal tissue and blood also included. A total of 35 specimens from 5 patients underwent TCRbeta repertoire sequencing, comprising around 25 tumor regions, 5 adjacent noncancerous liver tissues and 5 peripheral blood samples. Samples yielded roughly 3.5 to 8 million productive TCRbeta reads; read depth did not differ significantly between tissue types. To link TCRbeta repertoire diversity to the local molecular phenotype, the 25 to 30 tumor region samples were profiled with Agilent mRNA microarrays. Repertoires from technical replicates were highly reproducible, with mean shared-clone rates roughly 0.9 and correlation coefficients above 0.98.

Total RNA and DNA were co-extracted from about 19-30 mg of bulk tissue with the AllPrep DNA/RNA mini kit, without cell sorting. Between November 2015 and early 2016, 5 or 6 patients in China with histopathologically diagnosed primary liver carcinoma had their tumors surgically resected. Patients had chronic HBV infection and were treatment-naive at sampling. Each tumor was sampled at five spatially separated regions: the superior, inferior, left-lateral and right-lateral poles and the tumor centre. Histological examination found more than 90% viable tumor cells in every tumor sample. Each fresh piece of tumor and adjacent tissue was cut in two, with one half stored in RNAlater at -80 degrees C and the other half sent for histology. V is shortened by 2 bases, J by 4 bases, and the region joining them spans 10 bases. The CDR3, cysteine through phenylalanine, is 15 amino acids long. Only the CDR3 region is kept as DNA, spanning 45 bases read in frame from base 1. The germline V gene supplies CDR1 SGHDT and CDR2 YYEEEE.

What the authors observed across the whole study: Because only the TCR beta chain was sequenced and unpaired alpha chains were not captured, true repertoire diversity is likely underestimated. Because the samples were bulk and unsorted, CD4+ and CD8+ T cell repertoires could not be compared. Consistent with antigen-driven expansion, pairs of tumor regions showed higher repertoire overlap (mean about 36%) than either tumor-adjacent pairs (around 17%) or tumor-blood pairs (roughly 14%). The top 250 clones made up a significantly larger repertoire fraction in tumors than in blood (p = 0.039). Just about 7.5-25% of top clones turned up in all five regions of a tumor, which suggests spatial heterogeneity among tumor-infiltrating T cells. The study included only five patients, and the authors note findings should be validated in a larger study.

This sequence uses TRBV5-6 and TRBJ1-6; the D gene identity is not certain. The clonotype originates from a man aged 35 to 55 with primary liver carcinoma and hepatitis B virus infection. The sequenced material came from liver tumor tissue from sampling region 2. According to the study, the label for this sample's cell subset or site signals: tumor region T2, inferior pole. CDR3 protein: CASSFRSEYNSPLHF. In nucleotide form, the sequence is TGTGCCAGCAGCTTCCGCTCAGAGTATAATTCACCCCTCCACTTT.